These 20 T cell receptor beta chains originate from one sample sequenced in a study of blood T cell repertoires in COVID-19. Data came from immunoSEQ multiplex PCR; TCRdb stores just in-frame clones and leaves some out. This table holds hundreds of thousands of clones, 70% to 90% found once. Sequencing was done on a sample of peripheral blood. The receptors were sampled from a man in his 70s with acute or convalescent COVID-19.

CDR3 sequence (DNA): TGTGCCAGCAGACCGATACCGACGACTAACGCTAACTATGGCTACACCTTC. It specifies CASRPIPTTNANYGYTF. The V gene is TRBV5-5, the J gene TRBJ1-2; D gene ambiguous. Per the germline V gene, CDR1 is SGHKS and CDR2 is YYEKEE (reference sequence). Trimming shortened V by 5 bases and J by 0 bases, and 20 bases separated the two germline ends. There are 17 residues in the CDR3.

The chain couples TRBV11-2 to TRBJ1-4; D is possibly TRBD1 (6 bases). The V gene's germline CDR1 is SGHAT and CDR2 FQNNGV. The V gene lost 3 bases and the J gene lost 5 bases, with 10 bases spanning the gap. The CDR3 consists of 14 residues. The chain's CDR3 is CASSFRGLNEKLFF. Written as DNA, the CDR3 is TGTGCCAGCAGCTTCAGGGGCCTGAATGAAAAACTGTTTTTT.

The chain links TRBV11-2 to TRBJ2-1; D is unresolved. Germline CDR1 SGHAT, CDR2 FQNNGV. V gave up 1 base and J gave up 3 bases, with 16 bases separating them. CDR3 length equals 17 residues. The DNA of the CDR3 is TGTGCCAGCAGCTTAGTGGGTTTTAGGAGAAACTACAATGAGCAGTTCTTC. Translating gives CASSLVGFRRNYNEQFF.

The J gene is TRBJ2-3, the V gene TRBV21-1; TRBD2 is taken as the D call from the table, unchecked against the DNA. TRBV21-1 is a recognized pseudogene. The CDR3 length is 15 residues. DNA of the CDR3: TGTGCCAGCAGCGGCCGACTAGCGCACACAGATACGCAGTATTTT. Protein product: CASSGRLAHTDTQYF.

In DNA form, the CDR3 reads TGTGCCAGCAGCCTGACTAGCGGGAGTGCAGATACGCAGTATTTT. This encodes CASSLTSGSADTQYF. The rearrangement uses TRBV3-1 (or the pseudogene TRBV3-2) and TRBJ2-3; 12 nucleotides align to TRBD2. J was trimmed by 4 bases and V by 4 bases; bases with no gene match: 3. CDR1 is LGHDT, CDR2 YNNKEL, per germline (reference sequence). CDR3 length: 15 amino acids.

The V gene is TRBV7-3, the J gene TRBJ2-3, with 7 bases aligning to TRBD1. Germline V gene sequence: CDR1 SGHTA, CDR2 FQGTGA. Trimming cost V 5 bases and J 4 bases; bases outside gene matches: 9. This CDR3 comprises 15 residues. CDR3 nucleotide sequence: TGTGCCAGCAGCCCTACAGGGGTGGAAGCAGATACGCAGTATTTT. It codes for CASSPTGVEADTQYF. The complete variable domain, with remaining parts taken from reference TRBV7-3 and TRBJ2-3, reads GAGVSQTPSNKVTEKGKYVELRCDPISGHTALYWYRQSLGQGPEFLIYFQGTGAADDSGLPNDRFFAVRPEGSVSTLKIQRTERGDSAVYLCASSPTGVEADTQYFGPGTRLTVL.

This rearrangement joins TRBV15 to TRBJ1-4; 8 positions agree with TRBD1. Germline loops: CDR1 LNHNV, CDR2 YYDKDF (reference sequence). Losses at the gene ends were 3 bases for V and 2 bases for J; bases not matched to a gene: 5. The CDR3 totals 16 residues. The CDR3 sequence: CATSRENRGTNEKLFF. CDR3 in DNA: TGTGCCACCAGCAGGGAGAACAGGGGGACTAATGAAAAACTGTTTTTT.

This sequence joins TRBV7-2 and TRBJ2-7; 11 nucleotides line up with TRBD2. J was trimmed by 0 bases and V by 5 bases; bases with no gene match: 3. Germline V lookup: CDR1 SGHTA, CDR2 FQGNSA. CDR3 length equals 15 residues. The CDR3 nucleotides are TGTGCCAGCAGCACCGGGACTAGCGGCTCCTACGAGCAGTACTTC. Translating gives CASSTGTSGSYEQYF.

This chain links TRBV12-5 with TRBJ2-1; TRBD1 matches at 9 bases. Trimming removed 6 bases from V and 8 bases from J; junction bases left unmatched: 5. The CDR3 is 13 residues long. The germline V gene encodes CDR1 LGHNT and CDR2 FRNRAP. The CDR3 nucleotides are TGTGCTAGTGGGGACAGGGGTTACGATGAGCAGTTCTTC. Its protein is CASGDRGYDEQFF.

The CDR3 here is CASSSLAGYEQYF. DNA of the CDR3: TGTGCCAGCAGCTCACTAGCGGGATACGAGCAGTACTTC. The rearrangement joins TRBV7-2 to TRBJ2-7, with 10 bases fitting TRBD2. CDR1 SGHTA and CDR2 FQGNSA come from the germline V gene. This CDR3 region has 13 residues. The V segment lost 4 bases and the J segment 4 bases; nucleotides outside the gene matches: 1.

The CDR3 coding sequence is TGCAGCGTCCCGGGCGGGGGCTCCTACAATGAGCAGTTCTTC. Translated: CSVPGGGSYNEQFF. The chain uses TRBV29-1 and TRBJ2-1; 7 bases match TRBD2. J was trimmed by 0 bases and V by 6 bases; bases with no gene match: 5. Germline loops: CDR1 SQVTM, CDR2 ANQGSEA. The CDR3 covers 14 residues.

J is TRBJ1-1 and V is TRBV9; the match to TRBD1 covers 10 bases. The junction had 4 bases not matched to a gene; V was cut back by 5 bases and J by 0 bases. Looked up from germline, CDR1 is SGDLS and CDR2 is YYNGEE. The CDR3 has 15 residues. CDR3 nucleotides: TGTGCCAGCAGGGAGGGGACAGGGGTGAACACTGAAGCTTTCTTT. Its protein is CASREGTGVNTEAFF.

V and J are TRBV28 and TRBJ1-5; 12 bases agree with TRBD1. Per the germline V gene, CDR1 is MDHEN and CDR2 is SYDVKM. The CDR3 covers 14 residues. V was clipped by 8 bases and J by 4 bases; unmatched bases: 3. CDR3 nucleotide sequence: TGTGCCAGCTGGGACAGGGGGCGAAATCAGCCCCAGCATTTT. It is translated as CASWDRGRNQPQHF.

This chain links TRBV7-6 with TRBJ2-7, with a tentative D call TRBD2 (7 bases). The CDR3 sequence is 15 residues long. V was cut by 2 bases and J by 3 bases, with 14 bases left in between. Germline CDR1 is SGHVS and CDR2 is FNYEAQ. This CDR3 reads CASSLSRGDYYEQYF. The CDR3 nucleotides read TGTGCCAGCAGCTTATCGAGGGGGGACTACTACGAGCAGTACTTC.

The chain employs TRBV7-3 and TRBJ2-1; no reliable D call. CDR3 length: 13 residues. Between the trimmed V and J ends, which lost 5 bases and 4 bases, there was a span of 9 bases. Germline CDR1 reads SGHTA; CDR2 reads FQGTGA. CDR3 sequence: CASSPSTYNEQFF. The CDR3 region has the DNA TGTGCCAGCAGCCCCTCTACGTACAATGAGCAGTTCTTC.

This clone was counted only a few times. The chain joins TRBV6-1 to TRBJ2-1, with 11 nucleotides matching TRBD2. CDR3 length equals 15 residues. V lost 2 bases, J lost 8 bases, and 5 bases stayed unmatched. Germline V gives CDR1 MNHNS, CDR2 SASEGT. This CDR3 is CASSELAGGEDEQFF. CDR3 sequence (DNA): TGTGCCAGCAGTGAATTAGCGGGGGGGGAGGATGAGCAGTTCTTC.

This clone was picked up one time. V gene TRBV7-8 combines with J gene TRBJ1-4, with 7 bases matching TRBD1. The germline CDR1 and CDR2 sequences are SGHVS and FQNEAQ. The CDR3 is 16 residues long. The trim removed 5 bases at V and 2 bases at J, leaving 8 bases unmatched. The CDR3 here is CASSPVGQSTNEKLFF. Here the CDR3 DNA reads TGTGCCAGCAGCCCCGTGGGACAGTCCACTAATGAAAAACTGTTTTTT.

V gene TRBV2 combines with J gene TRBJ1-2, with D unclear. Germline V CDR1 and CDR2: SNHLY, FYNNEI. CDR3 length equals 15 residues. The V and J ends lost 7 bases and 2 bases respectively, with 17 bases between them. In DNA form, the CDR3 reads TGTGCCAGCAAAAGGATGCAGCGATTAAACTATGGCTACACCTTC. It codes for CASKRMQRLNYGYTF. Supplemented by reference TRBV2 and TRBJ1-2, the full variable domain reads EPEVTQTPSHQVTQMGQEVILRCVPISNHLYFYWYRQILGQKVEFLVSFYNNEISEKSEIFDDQFSVERPDGSNFTLKIRSTKLEDSAMYFCASKRMQRLNYGYTFGSGTRLTVV.

The V call is TRBV28, the J call TRBJ1-5; 7 positions agree with TRBD1. The CDR3 spans 15 residues. V lost 4 bases and J lost 3; bases outside the gene matches: 6. Germline-derived CDR1 and CDR2 are MDHEN and SYDVKM. Here the CDR3 reads CASSSGQVYNQPQHF. Written as DNA, the CDR3 is TGTGCCAGCAGTTCCGGACAGGTGTACAATCAGCCCCAGCATTTT.

This chain links TRBV18 with TRBJ1-2; D call uncertain. The CDR3 totals 14 residues. The V and J ends lost 1 base and 0 bases respectively, with 6 bases between them. Germline CDR1 reads KGHSH; CDR2 reads LQKENI. CDR3 sequence (DNA): TGTGCCAGCTCACCACGAGGAGCTAACTATGGCTACACCTTC. Its protein product is CASSPRGANYGYTF.